Below, 29 T cell receptor beta chains from the same sample are listed, as sequenced in a study of control samples from healthy donors and cancer patients. Generated by immunoSEQ multiplex PCR, the TCRdb table keeps only in-frame clones and is missing some. The sample lists about 130,000 clones, more than 85% occurring once. Sequencing was carried out using blood. Receptors were obtained from a man younger than 35 in good health.

The sample holds a few counts of this clone. The same CDR3 can be traced to other DNA sequences in this sample. The chain employs TRBV25-1 and TRBJ1-1; 7 positions agree with TRBD1. The CDR3 covers 13 residues. With 8 bases clipped from V and 3 bases from J, the junction kept 6 bases outside the gene matches. The V gene's germline CDR1 is MGHDK and CDR2 SYGVNS. CDR3 sequence (DNA): TGTGCCAGCTCGAGAGGGGGCTACACTGAAGCTTTCTTT. Amino acid sequence: CASSRGGYTEAFF.

The rearrangement uses TRBV11-3 and TRBJ2-3, with 8 bases matching TRBD1. The CDR3 spans 14 residues. Germline-derived CDR1 and CDR2 are SGHNT and YENEEA. V shed 5 bases, J shed 2 bases, and the junction held 3 bases outside the gene matches. The CDR3 DNA reads as TGTGCCAGCAGCCGGACAGGGTACACAGATACGCAGTATTTT. Residues: CASSRTGYTDTQYF.

The V call is TRBV4-1, the J call TRBJ2-3; no firm D call. Germline CDR1 is MGHRA and CDR2 is YSYEKL. The CDR3 runs 13 residues. V shed 0 bases and J shed 6 bases, with 7 bases lying between them. CDR3 region: CASSQDKFDTQYF. The CDR3 DNA follows: TGCGCCAGCAGCCAAGATAAGTTTGATACGCAGTATTTT.

The chain combines TRBV27 with TRBJ1-5; D might be TRBD1 (6 bases). There are 15 residues in the CDR3. V shed 1 base and J shed 4 bases, with 11 bases lying between them. Germline lookup yields CDR1 MNHEY and CDR2 SMNVEV (reference sequence). In DNA, the CDR3 is TGTGCCAGCAGTTTATGGGGGGCAAAAAATCAGCCCCAGCATTTT. Translation: CASSLWGAKNQPQHF.

This chain joins TRBV5-1 and TRBJ1-1, with a weak D call TRBD1 (5 bases). Trimming took off 3 bases at V and 7 bases at J, with 19 bases between the two ends. Germline assignment: CDR1 SGHRS and CDR2 YFSETQ. The CDR3 is 15 amino acids. CDR3 in DNA: TGCGCCAGCAGCTGGGGTGAGCTGGGGGTTGGTGAAGCTTTCTTT. It yields the protein CASSWGELGVGEAFF.

The V and J genes are TRBV7-9 and TRBJ2-5; TRBD1 aligns across 8 bases. The germline gives CDR1 SEHNR, CDR2 FQNEAQ (reference sequence). V shed 3 bases and J 9 bases; nucleotides not matched to a gene: 0. The length of the CDR3 is 11 residues. The CDR3, as DNA: TGTGCCAGCAGCTTGGACAGGGCCCAGTACTTC. This codes for CASSLDRAQYF.

This clone came up once. The rearrangement joins TRBV6-4 to TRBJ2-1; 11 nucleotides align to TRBD2. The V and J ends lost 0 bases and 8 bases, in that order; junction bases with no gene match: 3. CDR3 length: 15 amino acids. Germline lookup yields CDR1 MRHNA and CDR2 SNTAGT. The DNA of the CDR3 is TGTGCCAGCAGTGACTCGACTAGCGGGGTAGATGAGCAGTTCTTC. It translates to CASSDSTSGVDEQFF.

J is TRBJ2-4 and V is TRBV2; D may be TRBD2 (6 bases). From germline, CDR1 is SNHLY and CDR2 FYNNEI. CDR3 size: 16 residues. V was pared by 4 bases and J by 1 base, with 14 bases between. CDR3 residues: CASSGGDSWAKNIQYF. The CDR3, as DNA: TGTGCCAGCAGTGGCGGGGACTCATGGGCCAAAAACATTCAGTACTTC.

The chain has TRBV4-1 and TRBJ1-4, with TRBD1 identical over 8 bases. The CDR3 contains 18 residues. The V gene end was trimmed by 2 bases and the J gene end by 1 base; junction bases not matched to a gene: 9. The germline V gene encodes CDR1 MGHRA and CDR2 YSYEKL. For the CDR3, the DNA is TGCGCCAGCAGCCAATTCCCGACAGGGGTAGGAACTAATGAAAAACTGTTTTTT. Translating gives CASSQFPTGVGTNEKLFF.

This clone was counted a single time. V gene TRBV6-1 combines with J gene TRBJ2-5, with TRBD1 matching 9 bases. The germline V gene has CDR1 MNHNS and CDR2 SASEGT. This CDR3 is built from 15 residues. V trimming: 3 bases; J trimming: 4 bases; junction bases outside the gene matches: 6. The CDR3 loop is CASSEGQGDVETQYF. As DNA, the CDR3 is TGTGCCAGCAGTGAGGGACAGGGAGATGTAGAGACCCAGTACTTC.

This chain links TRBV5-4 with TRBJ2-7, with D hard to call. Germline V lookup: CDR1 SGHNT, CDR2 YYREEE (reference sequence). The CDR3 length is 12 residues. V lost 7 bases and J 1 base, leaving 9 bases between the germline ends. The CDR3 here is CASRRDSYEQYF. CDR3 bases: TGTGCCAGCCGCAGAGATTCCTACGAGCAGTACTTC. Looking up the rest from reference TRBV5-4 and TRBJ2-7 gives the full variable domain: ETGVTQSPTHLIKTRGQQVTLRCSSQSGHNTVSWYQQALGQGPQFIFQYYREEENGRGNFPPRFSGLQFPNYSSELNVNALELDDSALYLCASRRDSYEQYFGPGTRLTVT.

This clone appeared a single time. The chain joins TRBV18 to TRBJ1-2; D might be TRBD1 (6 bases). The CDR3 is 15 residues long. CDR1 and CDR2 (germline): KGHSH, LQKENI. Trimming left V 5 bases short and J 3 bases short, with 16 bases between. Here the CDR3 DNA reads TGTGCCAGCTCAACTCCGACAGGTACAGACTATGGCTACACCTTC. Translated: CASSTPTGTDYGYTF.

The chain combines TRBV3-1 (or the pseudogene TRBV3-2) with TRBJ1-1, with D perhaps matching TRBD1 (6 bases). Germline CDR1 reads LGHDT; CDR2 reads YNNKEL (reference sequence). This CDR3 is built from 14 residues. V shed 1 base and J shed 4 bases, with 10 bases lying between them. CDR3 sequence reads: CASSQGAGATEAFF. CDR3 coding DNA: TGTGCCAGCAGCCAAGGGGCAGGGGCCACTGAAGCTTTCTTT.

The chain is built from TRBV2 and TRBJ1-5; D uncertain. Germline CDR1 reads SNHLY; CDR2 reads FYNNEI. V lost 5 bases to trimming and J lost 3 bases, with 8 bases between them. This CDR3 has 13 amino acids. The CDR3 nucleotides are TGTGCCAGCAGTCTCGAGGCCAATCAGCCCCAGCATTTT. Translation: CASSLEANQPQHF.

The chain joins TRBV7-3 to TRBJ2-1; TRBD2 is a possible D gene (6 bases). V was pared by 2 bases and J by 6 bases, with 14 bases between. This CDR3 is 15 amino acids long. Germline CDR1 SGHTA, CDR2 FQGTGA. The CDR3 reads CASSLELALGNEQFF. CDR3 in DNA: TGTGCCAGCAGCTTAGAACTAGCTCTTGGCAATGAGCAGTTCTTC.

The V gene is TRBV4-1, the J gene TRBJ2-4, with a tentative D call TRBD2 (6 bases). The V gene's germline CDR1 is MGHRA and CDR2 YSYEKL. With 3 bases removed from V and 7 bases from J, the gap between germline ends came to 10 bases. The CDR3 has 13 residues. The CDR3 coding sequence is TGCGCCAGCAGCCAGACTAGGGCGAACATTCAGTACTTC. It yields the protein CASSQTRANIQYF.

V gene TRBV14 combines with J gene TRBJ1-1; D not certain. The CDR3 length is 15 residues. Trimming took 4 bases from V and 1 from J, leaving 13 bases between them. CDR1 and CDR2 from the germline V gene are SGHDN and FVKESK. CDR3 nucleotide sequence: TGTGCCAGCAGCCGCCTGGACGGATGGAACACTGAAGCTTTCTTT. Translation: CASSRLDGWNTEAFF.

The chain is built from TRBV7-3 and TRBJ2-3, with 13 positions matching TRBD2. Germline CDR1 reads SGHTA; CDR2 reads FQGTGA. This CDR3 region has 16 residues. V lost 5 bases and J lost 5; bases outside the gene matches: 7. CDR3 in amino acids: CASSGGTSGVGDTQYF. The CDR3 DNA reads as TGTGCCAGCAGCGGCGGGACTAGCGGGGTGGGAGATACGCAGTATTTT.

Concerning this clone: The sample has other DNA sequences that encode this CDR3 too. J is TRBJ2-7 and V is TRBV30; D not resolved. Germline CDR1 GTSNPN, CDR2 SVGIG (reference sequence). Deletions cut 4 bases from V and 2 bases from J, with 9 bases between. This CDR3 region has 12 residues. The CDR3 reads CAWTSGTYEQYF. As DNA, the CDR3 is TGTGCCTGGACTTCAGGAACCTACGAGCAGTACTTC.

This chain links TRBV3-1 (or the pseudogene TRBV3-2) with TRBJ1-1; tentative D call: TRBD1 (5 bases). CDR1 and CDR2 from the germline V gene are LGHDT and YNNKEL (reference sequence). CDR3 size: 12 residues. Trimming took 1 base from V and 8 from J, leaving 8 bases between them. As DNA, the CDR3 is TGTGCCAGCAGCCAAGTTCAGGGAGAAGCTTTCTTT. This codes for CASSQVQGEAFF.

The CDR3 protein is CASSLNRGTNEKLFF. Written as DNA, the CDR3 is TGTGCCAGCAGTCTAAACAGGGGAACTAATGAAAAACTGTTTTTT. The chain recombines TRBV27 with TRBJ1-4; 7 bases map to TRBD1. The length of the CDR3 is 15 residues. After removal of 5 bases from V and 1 base from J, the junction contained 4 bases not matched to a gene. Germline lookup yields CDR1 MNHEY and CDR2 SMNVEV (reference sequence).

The chain uses TRBV7-9 and TRBJ1-4, with TRBD1 identical over 9 bases. V gave up 11 bases and J gave up 6 bases; unmatched junction bases: 10. Germline CDR1 and CDR2: SEHNR and FQNEAQ (reference sequence). The CDR3 contains 14 residues. The CDR3 loop is CASTQGTGHEKLFF. Written as DNA, the CDR3 is TGTGCCTCCACCCAGGGGACAGGGCATGAAAAACTGTTTTTT. The full variable domain, its missing parts supplied by reference TRBV7-9 and TRBJ1-4, is DTGVSQNPRHKITKRGQNVTFRCDPISEHNRLYWYRQTLGQGPEFLTYFQNEAQLEKSRLLSDRFSAERPKGSFSTLEIQRTEQGDSAMYLCASTQGTGHEKLFFGSGTQLSVL.

The chain has TRBV20-1 and TRBJ2-1, with 11 bases identical to TRBD1. The CDR3 loop spans 15 amino acids. The trim removed 3 bases at V and 6 bases at J, leaving 7 bases unmatched. CDR1 is DFQATT, CDR2 SNEGSKA, per germline (reference sequence). In nucleotides, the CDR3 is TGCAGTGCTAGTGAAACCGGGACAGGGGGCAATGAGCAGTTCTTC. Translated: CSASETGTGGNEQFF.

Concerning this clone: The same CDR3 can be traced to other DNA sequences in this sample. The CDR3 nucleotides are TGTGCCAGCAGCGTAGGTAGCTCCTATAATTCACCCCTCCACTTT. It yields the protein CASSVGSSYNSPLHF. The chain joins TRBV9 to TRBJ1-6; unclear D gene. The V gene lost 0 bases and the J gene lost 0 bases, with 4 bases spanning the gap. Germline-derived CDR1 and CDR2 are SGDLS and YYNGEE. The CDR3 runs to 15 residues.

The chain is built from TRBV20-1 and TRBJ2-1; D is ambiguous. This CDR3 comprises 10 residues. CDR1 and CDR2 from the germline V gene are DFQATT and SNEGSKA (reference sequence). The CDR3 here is CSALRNEQFF. The CDR3 coding sequence is TGCAGCGCCTTGAGGAATGAGCAGTTCTTC.

This chain uses TRBV11-2 with TRBJ1-6; TRBD1 agrees at 9 bases. The germline V gene has CDR1 SGHAT and CDR2 FQNNGV. The V and J ends lost 5 bases and 7 bases, in that order; junction bases with no gene match: 9. CDR3 length: 16 residues. This CDR3 reads CASSPGTGRRNSPLHF. The CDR3 coding sequence is TGTGCCAGCAGCCCGGGGACAGGGAGAAGGAATTCACCCCTCCACTTT. Complete variable domain (other parts from reference TRBV11-2 and TRBJ1-6): EAGVAQSPRYKIIEKRQSVAFWCNPISGHATLYWYQQILGQGPKLLIQFQNNGVVDDSQLPKDRFSAERLKGVDSTLKIQPAKLEDSAVYLCASSPGTGRRNSPLHFGNGTRLTVT.

This chain connects TRBV2 to TRBJ1-1, with 9 bases identical to TRBD1. CDR1 and CDR2 from the germline V gene are SNHLY and FYNNEI. The CDR3 spans 13 residues. CDR3: CAFTPGQGTEAFF. DNA of the CDR3: TGTGCTTTTACCCCGGGACAGGGTACTGAAGCTTTCTTT.

This clone is a singleton in its sample. CDR3 DNA sequence: TGTGCCAGCAGCTTATTCCGGGGGAGCACAGATACGCAGTATTTT. Protein sequence: CASSLFRGSTDTQYF. The genes are TRBV7-6 and TRBJ2-3, with a possible D match to TRBD2 (6 bases). This CDR3 comprises 15 residues. CDR1 is SGHVS, CDR2 FNYEAQ, per germline. Trimming took 2 bases from V and 0 from J, leaving 9 bases between them.

The chain combines TRBV30 with TRBJ2-7; D is possibly TRBD2 (6 bases). V lost 5 bases and J lost 3, with 8 bases in between. Germline CDR1 GTSNPN, CDR2 SVGIG (reference sequence). The CDR3 runs to 11 residues. The CDR3 reads CAWGRGYEQYF. In nucleotides, the CDR3 is TGTGCCTGGGGGCGGGGCTACGAGCAGTACTTC.